A selection of T cell receptor beta chains follows, all from one sample in a study of T cells in Graves' hyperthyroidism and ophthalmopathy. TCRdb redid the calling of the multiplex PCR reads with MiXCR, one entry per CDR3 protein. The sample includes hundreds of thousands of distinct CDR3 sequences, 12% to 15% seen only once; the top ten take 10%. The sequenced material came from blood. These receptors originate from a woman between 18 and 30 years old with Graves' hyperthyroidism. Both conserved end residues are part of each CDR3.

v_call	j_call	cdr3_aa
TRBV20-1	TRBJ2-7	CSARGGGAYEQYF
TRBV20-1	TRBJ2-7	CSARAGGESGRGGEQYF
TRBV28	TRBJ2-6	CASSPRSGANVLTF
TRBV27	TRBJ2-7	CASSHGQSYEQYF
TRBV6-2/TRBV6-3	TRBJ2-2	CAALLSSGELLF
TRBV7-3	TRBJ2-3	CASSLTEDTGTDTQYF
TRBV15	TRBJ2-7	CATSRAGYEQYF
TRBV20-1	TRBJ2-1	CSASRPPNEQFF
TRBV20-1	TRBJ2-5	CSAPFPTGAGETQYF
TRBV18	TRBJ1-1	CASSPETGNTEAFF
TRBV30	TRBJ1-2	CVWSGHKGANYGYAF
TRBV29-1	TRBJ1-2	CSVPRGVGGYTF
TRBV20-1	TRBJ2-7	CSAKLGGTEQYF
TRBV7-9	TRBJ2-3	CASSFPLSGGRATDTQYF
TRBV25-1	TRBJ1-2	CASSRTDLNYGYTF
TRBV7-9	TRBJ1-1	CASSYTGSAEAFF
TRBV7-9	TRBJ1-4	CASRGPGEGANEKLFF
TRBV10-2	TRBJ2-7	CASRTGDGPQYF
TRBV4-1	TRBJ1-1	CASSQFSLGQGDTEAFF
TRBV7-3	TRBJ2-1	CASSAPGLPYNEQFF
TRBV10-3	TRBJ2-1	CAIGGPGLANNEQFF
TRBV24-1	TRBJ2-7	CATSDNQGYEQYF
TRBV20-1	TRBJ2-1	CSASKLAYEQFF
TRBV6-1	TRBJ2-7	CASSPDVLAANSYEQYF
TRBV6-1	TRBJ2-7	CASSDPGTGNYEQYF
TRBV6-1	TRBJ2-1	CASSTLRWTSFSYNEQFF
TRBV6-2/TRBV6-3	TRBJ2-7	CASGQGYPAYEQYF
TRBV7-9	TRBJ2-4	CASSSVGTRENIQYF
TRBV29-1	TRBJ1-1	CSVVPGAKNTEAFF
TRBV20-1	TRBJ2-1	CSAPSGRDNEQFF
TRBV20-1	TRBJ1-1	CSARVPPVNTEAFF
TRBV6-1	TRBJ2-2	CASSEARVVGELFF
TRBV27	TRBJ2-7	CASSLGTSLHEQYF
TRBV25-1	TRBJ2-3	CASTSGGRTDTQYF
TRBV6-1	TRBJ1-5	CASSPGQGDGQPQHF
TRBV2	TRBJ2-2	CASSPTATTGELFF
TRBV27	TRBJ1-6	CASSALPGFGSPLHF
TRBV7-9	TRBJ2-3	CASRPYSTDTQYF
TRBV7-9	TRBJ2-7	CASSPLQGLPIYEQYF
TRBV3-1	TRBJ2-7	CASSRGQGSTEQYF
TRBV6-1	TRBJ1-1	CASSFRTMDTEAFF
TRBV4-3	TRBJ2-1	CASSQDRGARYNEQFF
TRBV19	TRBJ2-1	CASSIYDEQFF
TRBV7-2	TRBJ1-5	CASSLVVGGLNQPQHF
TRBV6-1	TRBJ1-6	CASARDVQDSPLHF
TRBV27	TRBJ2-7	CASSLSKQVSSYEQYF
TRBV7-9	TRBJ2-1	CASSSGTSGPAKYNEQFF
TRBV2	TRBJ2-1	CATGGTANKKGAGLSYNEQFF
TRBV15	TRBJ1-5	CATSRDAGGGQPQHF
TRBV15	TRBJ1-1	CATGEGLNTEAFF
TRBV19	TRBJ2-7	CASSPELAGVNPYEQYF
TRBV6-1	TRBJ1-1	CASYPGGNTEAFF
TRBV30	TRBJ1-2	CAWSTGSSYNYGYTF
TRBV7-2	TRBJ2-2	CASSRWEAGTGTGELFF
TRBV5-1	TRBJ2-1	CASSLRPRGGQGGMDEQFF